Each of the 24 T cell receptor beta chains below was sequenced from the same sample in a study of blood T cells in healthy people across ages. With a J-beta primer mix and a sample-barcoded 5' primer, a second PCR ran roughly 6 to 11 cycles. MiXCR was run by TCRdb on the 5' RACE reads, yielding one entry per CDR3 protein. The sample shows more than 1.4 million distinct CDR3 sequences, approximately 40% of them seen only once. The specimen sequenced was blood. Receptors originate from a woman aged 18-35 years in good health.

The chain employs TRBV4-2 and TRBJ2-3; 10 bases line up with TRBD2. Germline V gene lookup returns CDR1 LGHNA and CDR2 YNFKEQ. The trim removed 0 bases at V and 4 bases at J, leaving 4 bases unmatched. The CDR3 is 16 residues long. This CDR3 is CASSQEIAGGADTQYF. CDR3 in DNA: TGTGCCAGCAGCCAAGAGATAGCGGGAGGCGCAGATACGCAGTATTTT.

The chain is built from TRBV27 and TRBJ1-5; 7 bases are shared with TRBD1. CDR1 and CDR2 (germline): MNHEY, SMNVEV (reference sequence). V shed 1 base, J shed 2 bases, and the junction held 2 bases outside the gene matches. The CDR3 contains 15 residues. For the CDR3, the DNA is TGTGCCAGCAGTTTATTAGGGGGCCGCAATCAGCCCCAGCATTTT. This codes for CASSLLGGRNQPQHF.

At least ten counts were recorded for this clonotype. At one end, the junction sequence differs from germline, possibly due to a read error. V is TRBV7-9 and J is TRBJ1-1, with 11 nucleotides matching TRBD1. This CDR3 is built from 14 residues. Looked up from germline, CDR1 is SEHNR and CDR2 is FQNEAQ (reference sequence). The chain's CDR3 is CASSLGQGATEAFF. CDR3 bases: TGTGCCAGCAGTTTAGGACAGGGGGCCACTGAAGCTTTCTTT.

This clonotype was seen only a few times. The chain combines TRBV7-2 with TRBJ2-5; 7 bases are a match to TRBD2. Germline CDR1 reads SGHTA; CDR2 reads FQGNSA. The CDR3 has 15 residues. Unmatched junction bases numbered 6, after V lost 3 bases and J lost 2 bases. CDR3 region: CASSLQGGRQETQYF. CDR3 coding DNA: TGTGCCAGCAGCTTGCAGGGAGGGAGACAAGAGACCCAGTACTTC.

The chain couples TRBV3-1 to TRBJ1-5; D is ambiguous. Trimming stripped 0 bases from V and 0 bases from J, with 9 bases between. This CDR3 is 16 amino acids long. Germline V gives CDR1 LGHDT, CDR2 YNNKEL (reference sequence). Here the CDR3 reads CASSQDLTDSNQPQHF. In nucleotides, the CDR3 is TGTGCCAGCAGCCAAGATTTAACAGATAGCAATCAGCCCCAGCATTTT. The full variable domain, in which reference TRBV3-1 and TRBJ1-5 provide the parts outside the CDR3, is DTAVSQTPKYLVTQMGNDKSIKCEQNLGHDTMYWYKQDSKKFLKIMFSYNNKELIINETVPNRFSPKSPDKAHLNLHINSLELGDSAVYFCASSQDLTDSNQPQHFGDGTRLSIL.

This clonotype was recorded a few times. This chain uses TRBV2 with TRBJ2-6; D possibly corresponds to TRBD1 (6 bases). CDR3 size: 16 residues. Germline V gene lookup returns CDR1 SNHLY and CDR2 FYNNEI. Trimming left V 1 base short and J 0 bases short, with 7 bases between. CDR3: CASSEGTVSGANVLTF. The CDR3 DNA follows: TGTGCCAGCAGTGAAGGGACAGTCTCTGGGGCCAACGTCCTGACTTTC.

This rearrangement joins TRBV21-1 to TRBJ2-7; the table assigns TRBD2, which was not confirmed against the DNA. TRBV21-1 is deemed a pseudogene. The CDR3 covers 16 residues. Here the CDR3 DNA reads TGTGCCAGCAGCAAAGACCCTAGCGGGCAATCCTACGAGCAGTACTTC. Encoded protein: CASSKDPSGQSYEQYF.

This clonotype has just one count. The V and J genes are TRBV3-1 and TRBJ2-2, with D perhaps TRBD1 (5 bases). The CDR3 has 16 residues. V was clipped by 6 bases and J by 2 bases, with 16 bases between them. Germline values: CDR1 LGHDT, CDR2 YNNKEL (reference sequence). The CDR3 DNA reads as TGTGCCAGCAGTCCTAATGTACAGGCTAACACCGGGGAGCTGTTTTTT. Its protein is CASSPNVQANTGELFF.

The rearrangement uses TRBV12-3 or TRBV12-4 and TRBJ2-3; 7 bases are shared with TRBD1. Germline trimming cut 3 bases from V and 15 bases from J; bases unmatched to any gene: 18. There are 15 residues in the CDR3. The CDR3 spells CASSFRTVGTDTEYF. The CDR3 region has the DNA TGTGCCAGCAGTTTTAGAACAGTGGGGACAGATACGGAATATTTT.

This chain joins TRBV20-1 and TRBJ2-7, with 9 bases lining up with TRBD2. The trim removed 0 bases at V and 2 bases at J, leaving 5 bases unmatched. This CDR3 has 15 amino acids. Germline V lookup: CDR1 DFQATT, CDR2 SNEGSKA (reference sequence). DNA for the CDR3: TGCAGTGCTAGAGATCCTAGCGGGACCCCCTACGAGCAGTACTTC. Encoded protein: CSARDPSGTPYEQYF.

This clonotype was counted a few times. This rearrangement joins TRBV7-9 to TRBJ2-7, with a possible D match to TRBD2 (6 bases). CDR1 is SEHNR, CDR2 FQNEAQ, per germline (reference sequence). The CDR3 has 15 amino acids. V lost 1 base, J lost 7 bases, and 17 bases lay in between. CDR3 amino acids: CASSLVASGLSEQYF. The CDR3 coding sequence is TGTGCCAGCAGCTTAGTTGCTTCGGGACTCTCAGAGCAGTACTTC. Based on the CDR3 plus reference TRBV7-9 and TRBJ2-7, the full variable domain is DTGVSQNPRHKITKRGQNVTFRCDPISEHNRLYWYRQTLGQGPEFLTYFQNEAQLEKSRLLSDRFSAERPKGSFSTLEIQRTEQGDSAMYLCASSLVASGLSEQYFGPGTRLTVT.

The chain uses TRBV2 and TRBJ1-2, with D unresolved. There are 13 residues in the CDR3. Germline loops: CDR1 SNHLY, CDR2 FYNNEI. V was cut by 7 bases and J by 13 bases, with 22 bases left in between. The CDR3 spells CASNPIEWKVSTF. The CDR3 DNA reads TGTGCCAGCAACCCTATCGAATGGAAAGTGTCCACCTTC.

This clonotype was observed a handful of times. The chain joins TRBV5-1 to TRBJ2-1, with 9 bases fitting TRBD1. V trimming: 2 bases; J trimming: 6 bases; junction bases outside the gene matches: 3. This CDR3 has 14 residues. Looked up from germline, CDR1 is SGHRS and CDR2 is YFSETQ. CDR3 amino acids: CASSLGQGINEQFF. In nucleotides, the CDR3 is TGCGCCAGCAGCTTAGGACAGGGGATCAATGAGCAGTTCTTC.

This chain links TRBV4-2 with TRBJ2-5; 8 bases align to TRBD2. Looked up from germline, CDR1 is LGHNA and CDR2 is YNFKEQ. The CDR3 spans 15 residues. V lost 0 bases, J lost 11 bases, and 11 bases stayed unmatched. CDR3 nucleotide sequence: TGTGCCAGCAGCCAAGAGGCTAGCGGGTACAATGAGCAGTACTTC. Amino acid sequence: CASSQEASGYNEQYF.

The chain couples TRBV6-2 or TRBV6-3 to TRBJ2-7, with D perhaps matching TRBD2 (5 bases). Trimming shortened V by 3 bases and J by 7 bases, and 19 bases separated the two germline ends. The CDR3 has 15 amino acids. Germline V gene lookup returns CDR1 MNHEY and CDR2 SVGEGT. The CDR3 reads CASSYRDSPYNEQYF. As DNA, the CDR3 is TGTGCCAGCAGTTATCGGGATAGCCCCTACAATGAGCAGTACTTC.

This sequence joins TRBV20-1 and TRBJ2-7; D is unclear. The germline gives CDR1 DFQATT, CDR2 SNEGSKA (reference sequence). CDR3 length: 12 residues. V lost 0 bases to trimming and J lost 3 bases, with 6 bases between them. CDR3 coding DNA: TGCAGTGCTAGAGATCACAACTACGAGCAGTACTTC. This gives the protein CSARDHNYEQYF.

This clonotype appeared a few times. This chain uses TRBV27 with TRBJ1-2; D might be TRBD1 (6 bases). V lost 6 bases and J lost 1, with 21 bases in between. This CDR3 is built from 17 residues. Germline V lookup: CDR1 MNHEY, CDR2 SMNVEV (reference sequence). The CDR3 region has the DNA TGTGCCAGCAGCACTATTAATTCCGGACAGCTTAACTATGGCTACACCTTC. Encoded protein: CASSTINSGQLNYGYTF.

This clonotype has more than one count but fewer than ten. The chain employs TRBV27 and TRBJ2-6; no firm D call. Germline V gives CDR1 MNHEY, CDR2 SMNVEV (reference sequence). Trimming left V 7 bases short and J 0 bases short, with 22 bases between. The CDR3 consists of 19 residues. The CDR3 DNA reads as TGTGCCAGCACCAGTTACCCCGGTGGATACCTCTCTGGGGCCAACGTCCTGACTTTC. This translates into CASTSYPGGYLSGANVLTF.

The chain couples TRBV2 to TRBJ1-5, with 8 positions matching TRBD1. Trimming at V came to 6 bases and at J to 6 bases, leaving 7 bases not matched to a gene. The CDR3 loop spans 14 amino acids. Germline V gene data show CDR1 as SNHLY and CDR2 as FYNNEI. The CDR3 region is CASRDTGGGQPQHF. The CDR3 coding sequence is TGTGCCAGCAGGGACACAGGGGGAGGTCAGCCCCAGCATTTT.

This clonotype has a handful of counts. The chain is built from TRBV9 and TRBJ2-4, with 10 bases aligning to TRBD1. Trimming took 4 bases from V and 2 from J; bases not matched to a gene: 9. This CDR3 comprises 17 residues. CDR1 and CDR2 (germline): SGDLS, YYNGEE. CDR3 region: CASSKEPGQGTKNIQYF. The CDR3 DNA is TGTGCCAGCAGCAAAGAACCGGGACAGGGGACCAAAAACATTCAGTACTTC. Together with reference TRBV9 and TRBJ2-4, the CDR3 gives the full variable domain: DSGVTQTPKHLITATGQRVTLRCSPRSGDLSVYWYQQSLDQGLQFLIQYYNGEERAKGNILERFSAQQFPDLHSELNLSSLELGDSALYFCASSKEPGQGTKNIQYFGAGTRLSVL.

The chain carries TRBV12-3 or TRBV12-4 and TRBJ2-5; 10 bases fit TRBD2. The V and J ends lost 2 bases and 7 bases, in that order; junction bases with no gene match: 13. This CDR3 spans 17 amino acids. CDR3 region: CASSLQREGPVKRTQYF. The CDR3 DNA reads as TGTGCCAGCAGTTTACAGCGGGAGGGCCCGGTAAAGAGGACCCAGTACTTC.

This rearrangement joins TRBV6-5 to TRBJ2-6, with D possibly matching TRBD1 (5 bases). Germline values: CDR1 MNHEY, CDR2 SVGAGI. V was shortened by 7 bases and J by 1 base, with 8 bases between the two germline ends. CDR3 size: 14 residues. In DNA form, the CDR3 reads TGTGCCAGCAAGGGGCTGTCTGGGGCCAACGTCCTGACTTTC. Translating gives CASKGLSGANVLTF.

A few counts support this clonotype. The rearrangement uses TRBV5-1 and TRBJ1-2; maybe TRBD1 (6 bases). This CDR3 comprises 13 residues. Germline V CDR1 and CDR2: SGHRS, YFSETQ. The ends were cut back, 3 bases at V and 4 bases at J, with 10 bases in the middle. The CDR3 here is CASSWKTGYGYTF. CDR3 DNA: TGCGCCAGCAGCTGGAAGACAGGCTATGGCTACACCTTC. The complete variable domain, with remaining parts taken from reference TRBV5-1 and TRBJ1-2, reads KAGVTQTPRYLIKTRGQQVTLSCSPISGHRSVSWYQQTPGQGLQFLFEYFSETQRNKGNFPGRFSGRQFSNSRSEMNVSTLELGDSALYLCASSWKTGYGYTFGSGTRLTVV.

This clonotype was seen ten or more times. The gene calls are TRBV2 and TRBJ1-4; unclear D gene. The CDR3 is made up of 12 amino acids. Germline CDR1 and CDR2: SNHLY and FYNNEI. Trimming cost V 1 base and J 12 bases, with 9 bases left between them. The DNA for the CDR3 is TGTGCCAGCAGTGAAGGGATGGAGGAACTGTTTTTT. It translates to CASSEGMEELFF.